The 28 T cell receptor beta chains below all came from one sample that was sequenced in a study of human T cells and chemical hapten exposure. The library tagged individual cDNA molecules with unique molecular identifiers. Using its own MiXCR run on the reads, TCRdb lists one record per CDR3 protein. The data hold roughly 550 distinct CDR3 sequences, with about 91% observed a single time. Documented treatment: therapeutic diphenylcyclopropenone sensitization with weekly scalp DPC. The starting material was whole blood, obtained before DPC sensitization or 2, 6, or about 24 weeks after (not recorded which). Receptors were obtained from an adult with alopecia areata. Some clones in this sample may be carry-over from other donors' samples. This table probably holds off-target reads from a library built for another chain.

The chain employs TRBV6-5 and TRBJ2-7; D may be TRBD1 (5 bases). Trimming left V 4 bases short and J 4 bases short, with 8 bases between. The CDR3 spans 12 residues. Per germline, CDR1 MNHEY and CDR2 SVGAGI. Here the CDR3 reads CASSSDTYEQYF. The DNA of the CDR3 is TGTGCCAGCAGTTCGGACACTTACGAGCAGTACTTC.

The chain has TRBV6-6 and TRBJ2-5; 7 positions agree with TRBD2. The ends lost 8 bases at V and 4 bases at J; junction bases unmatched: 1. Looked up from germline, CDR1 is MNHNY and CDR2 is SVGAGI (reference sequence). The CDR3 consists of 11 residues. The DNA for the CDR3 is TGTGCCAGCGGGAGGGGAGAGACCCAGTACTTC. Protein product: CASGRGETQYF.

This CDR3 is CSAGTGGVYEQYF. The CDR3 DNA sequence: TGCAGTGCGGGGACAGGGGGCGTTTACGAGCAGTACTTC. V and J are TRBV20-1 and TRBJ2-7, with 12 bases matching TRBD1. Germline lookup yields CDR1 DFQATT and CDR2 SNEGSKA (reference sequence). The CDR3 length is 13 residues. J was trimmed by 4 bases and V by 6 bases; bases with no gene match: 4.

This chain connects TRBV11-2 to TRBJ2-3; D is uncertain. The germline V gene encodes CDR1 SGHAT and CDR2 FQNNGV. The ends were cut back, 4 bases at V and 0 bases at J, with 5 bases in the middle. This CDR3 spans 13 amino acids. The CDR3: CASSSGSTDTQYF. The CDR3 DNA sequence: TGTGCCAGCAGCTCTGGAAGCACAGATACGCAGTATTTT.

V is TRBV20-1 and J is TRBJ1-5; no reliable D call. V was clipped by 3 bases and J by 4 bases, with 10 bases between them. CDR1 and CDR2 (germline): DFQATT, SNEGSKA (reference sequence). The CDR3 length is 13 residues. The CDR3 DNA reads as TGCAGTGCTAGGCGCCAGGCAAATCAGCCCCAGCATTTT. Residues: CSARRQANQPQHF.

J is TRBJ1-2 and V is TRBV20-1; 7 bases fit TRBD1. The V gene's germline CDR1 is DFQATT and CDR2 SNEGSKA (reference sequence). The CDR3 runs 12 residues. Trimming at V came to 3 bases and at J to 8 bases, leaving 6 bases not matched to a gene. The CDR3 sequence: CSASNQGGGYTF. In nucleotides, the CDR3 is TGCAGTGCTAGTAACCAGGGGGGCGGCTACACCTTC.

The chain links TRBV6-4 to TRBJ2-6; D remains unclear. Trimming pared 4 bases from V and 0 bases from J, leaving 7 bases between. The V gene's germline CDR1 is MRHNA and CDR2 SNTAGT. The CDR3 covers 15 residues. The CDR3 region is CASSAGYSGANVLTF. CDR3 nucleotide sequence: TGTGCCAGCAGTGCTGGCTACTCTGGGGCCAACGTCCTGACTTTC.

J is TRBJ2-3 and V is TRBV20-1, with 8 bases lining up with TRBD2. Per the germline V gene, CDR1 is DFQATT and CDR2 is SNEGSKA (reference sequence). The CDR3 spans 15 residues. Unmatched junction bases numbered 7, after V lost 0 bases and J lost 5 bases. CDR3 nucleotides: TGCAGTGCTAGAGATCTGAGCCGGGGGGGAGATACGCAGTATTTT. Residues: CSARDLSRGGDTQYF.

This chain links TRBV15 with TRBJ2-1; D is possibly TRBD2 (6 bases). Trimming cost V 3 bases and J 3 bases, with 9 bases left between them. From germline, CDR1 is LNHNV and CDR2 YYDKDF (reference sequence). There are 14 residues in the CDR3. The DNA of the CDR3 is TGTGCCACCAGCAGCCGGCGGGACTACAATGAGCAGTTCTTC. This codes for CATSSRRDYNEQFF.

This clonotype was found once. V usage is TRBV18 and J usage is TRBJ2-5, with 7 bases lining up with TRBD2. V gave up 0 bases and J gave up 3 bases; unmatched junction bases: 10. Germline CDR1 KGHSH, CDR2 LQKENI. The CDR3 has 17 amino acids. The CDR3 region is CASSPPALRTRKETQYF. Written as DNA, the CDR3 is TGTGCCAGCTCACCACCGGCTCTGAGGACTAGGAAAGAGACCCAGTACTTC.

In its sample, this clonotype was seen a few times. The chain recombines TRBV7-6 with TRBJ2-2, with 7 bases fitting TRBD1. CDR1 and CDR2 (germline): SGHVS, FNYEAQ. V gave up 3 bases and J gave up 4 bases; unmatched junction bases: 5. CDR3 length: 15 amino acids. CDR3: CASSLRGGVTGELFF. The CDR3 DNA sequence: TGTGCCAGCAGCTTGAGAGGGGGCGTCACCGGGGAGCTGTTTTTT.

V is TRBV12-3 or TRBV12-4 and J is TRBJ2-3; D is unclear. The CDR3 loop spans 13 amino acids. Trimming pared 6 bases from V and 6 bases from J, leaving 13 bases between. In DNA, the CDR3 is TGTGCCAGCAGCTTGGGCCTAGTCGATACGCAGTATTTT. Translation gives CASSLGLVDTQYF.

This clonotype was recorded once. The J gene is TRBJ2-6, the V gene TRBV7-8; D is undetermined. From germline, CDR1 is SGHVS and CDR2 FQNEAQ. The V gene lost 5 bases and the J gene lost 2 bases, with 10 bases spanning the gap. The length of the CDR3 is 15 residues. The CDR3 DNA reads TGTGCCAGCAGCCCTCGGATAACTGGGGCCAACGTCCTGACTTTC. As protein: CASSPRITGANVLTF. Complete variable domain (other parts from reference TRBV7-8 and TRBJ2-6): GAGVSQSPRYKVAKRGQDVALRCDPISGHVSLFWYQQALGQGPEFLTYFQNEAQLDKSGLPSDRFFAERPEGSVSTLKIQRTQQEDSAVYLCASSPRITGANVLTFGAGSRLTVL.

The V call is TRBV6-2 or TRBV6-3, the J call TRBJ2-1, with TRBD1 identical over 10 bases. The CDR3 runs to 15 residues. Trimming removed 7 bases from V and 4 bases from J; junction bases left unmatched: 7. Germline CDR1 MNHEY, CDR2 SVGEGT. As DNA, the CDR3 is TGTGCCAGCACTGCAGGGACAGGGGTTTACAATGAGCAGTTCTTC. It encodes CASTAGTGVYNEQFF.

This chain joins TRBV20-1 and TRBJ2-1; D unresolved. The CDR3 consists of 15 residues. V was cut by 3 bases and J by 0 bases, with 12 bases left in between. Germline V CDR1 and CDR2: DFQATT, SNEGSKA (reference sequence). This CDR3 is CSASLVWSSYNEQFF. CDR3 coding DNA: TGCAGTGCTAGTCTGGTCTGGAGCTCCTACAATGAGCAGTTCTTC.

The rearrangement uses TRBV28 and TRBJ2-5, with D possibly matching TRBD1 (5 bases). Per the germline V gene, CDR1 is MDHEN and CDR2 is SYDVKM. V was cut by 6 bases and J by 5 bases, with 13 bases left in between. The CDR3 has 13 amino acids. As DNA, the CDR3 is TGTGCCAGCAGCCTGATTGGGGCGGAGACCCAGTACTTC. It yields the protein CASSLIGAETQYF.

V is TRBV30 and J is TRBJ1-1, with D hard to call. Germline V gene sequence: CDR1 GTSNPN, CDR2 SVGIG (reference sequence). The CDR3 is 11 residues long. Trimming shortened V by 2 bases and J by 1 base, and 2 bases separated the two germline ends. Here the CDR3 reads CAWSRNTEAFF. CDR3 sequence (DNA): TGTGCCTGGAGTCGGAACACTGAAGCTTTCTTT. Full variable domain (outside the CDR3, taken from reference TRBV30 and TRBJ1-1): SQTIHQWPATLVQPVGSPLSLECTVEGTSNPNLYWYRQAAGRGLQLLFYSVGIGQISSEVPQNLSASRPQDRQFILSSKKLLLSDSGFYLCAWSRNTEAFFGQGTRLTVV.

This clonotype has a single count. The rearrangement uses TRBV20-1 and TRBJ2-3; perhaps TRBD2 as D (6 bases). Germline V CDR1 and CDR2: DFQATT, SNEGSKA (reference sequence). V was trimmed by 6 bases and J by 6 bases, leaving 19 bases between them. CDR3 length: 14 residues. The DNA of the CDR3 is TGCAGTGCGCATTCCCGACTAGTTTCCGATACGCAGTATTTT. Translating gives CSAHSRLVSDTQYF.

The V call is TRBV18, the J call TRBJ2-3; TRBD2 might be the D (6 bases). Looked up from germline, CDR1 is KGHSH and CDR2 is LQKENI. V was clipped by 6 bases and J by 0 bases, with 13 bases between them. The CDR3 extends over 15 amino acids. In nucleotides, the CDR3 is TGTGCCAGCTCCTTTGCGGGGCCTAGCACAGATACGCAGTATTTT. This sequence encodes CASSFAGPSTDTQYF.

J is TRBJ2-5 and V is TRBV6-5, with 9 bases identical to TRBD2. There are 15 residues in the CDR3. CDR1 and CDR2 from the germline V gene are MNHEY and SVGAGI. V gave up 5 bases and J gave up 1 base; unmatched junction bases: 5. This CDR3 is CASSLSGGIQETQYF. CDR3 nucleotides: TGTGCCAGCAGTCTCAGCGGGGGGATCCAAGAGACCCAGTACTTC.

This rearrangement joins TRBV13 to TRBJ1-5, with D possibly matching TRBD1 (5 bases). The CDR3 consists of 13 residues. Germline-derived CDR1 and CDR2 are PRHDT and FYEKMQ (reference sequence). Trimming stripped 5 bases from V and 4 bases from J, with 9 bases between. The CDR3 DNA sequence: TGTGCCAGCAGCCAGGGCTGGAATCAGCCCCAGCATTTT. This codes for CASSQGWNQPQHF.

The rearrangement links TRBV5-5 to TRBJ1-6; 7 bases agree with TRBD1. The germline gives CDR1 SGHKS, CDR2 YYEKEE (reference sequence). Unmatched junction bases numbered 10, after V lost 4 bases and J lost 6 bases. The CDR3 is 16 amino acids. CDR3 region: CASSHTPGQSNSPLHF. The CDR3 coding sequence is TGTGCCAGCAGCCACACTCCGGGACAGAGTAATTCACCCCTCCACTTT. Full variable domain (remainder filled in from reference TRBV5-5 and TRBJ1-6): DAGVTQSPTHLIKTRGQQVTLRCSPISGHKSVSWYQQVLGQGPQFIFQYYEKEERGRGNFPDRFSARQFPNYSSELNVNALLLGDSALYLCASSHTPGQSNSPLHFGNGTRLTVT.

The V and J genes are TRBV28 and TRBJ2-7; TRBD1 agrees at 7 bases. V dropped 6 bases and J dropped 5; count of bases not matched to a gene: 7. This CDR3 comprises 13 residues. CDR1 is MDHEN, CDR2 SYDVKM, per germline. CDR3 loop: CASSYRDRDEQYF. In nucleotides, the CDR3 is TGTGCCAGCAGCTACCGGGACAGAGACGAGCAGTACTTC. Full variable domain (missing parts from reference TRBV28 and TRBJ2-7): DVKVTQSSRYLVKRTGEKVFLECVQDMDHENMFWYRQDPGLGLRLIYFSYDVKMKEKGDIPEGYSVSREKKERFSLILESASTNQTSMYLCASSYRDRDEQYFGPGTRLTVT.

The chain recombines TRBV7-9 with TRBJ2-1; the match to TRBD1 covers 7 bases. The germline gives CDR1 SEHNR, CDR2 FQNEAQ (reference sequence). The CDR3 totals 16 residues. V gave up 5 bases and J gave up 1 base; unmatched junction bases: 8. CDR3: CASSNRQGASYNEQFF. The CDR3 DNA reads as TGTGCCAGCAGCAACCGACAGGGAGCTTCCTACAATGAGCAGTTCTTC.

This chain connects TRBV29-1 to TRBJ2-5, with 8 bases fitting TRBD1. There are 13 residues in the CDR3. Trimming took 6 bases from V and 4 from J; bases not matched to a gene: 7. Germline lookup yields CDR1 SQVTM and CDR2 ANQGSEA. The CDR3 DNA is TGCAGCGTGGACAGGGCAACTGGAGAGACCCAGTACTTC. Its protein is CSVDRATGETQYF.

This clonotype was counted only a few times. The chain joins TRBV7-9 to TRBJ2-7; TRBD1 aligns across 7 bases. CDR1 is SEHNR and CDR2 is FQNEAQ in the germline V gene (reference sequence). V lost 1 base, J lost 1 base, and 7 bases stayed unmatched. The CDR3 runs 16 residues. This CDR3 reads CASSLGSRQGSYEQYF. CDR3 sequence (DNA): TGTGCCAGCAGCTTAGGGTCGAGACAGGGATCCTACGAGCAGTACTTC.

V gene TRBV20-1 combines with J gene TRBJ1-1; no definite D call. With 7 bases removed from V and 1 base from J, the gap between germline ends came to 10 bases. Per germline, CDR1 DFQATT and CDR2 SNEGSKA (reference sequence). The length of the CDR3 is 12 residues. The DNA of the CDR3 is TGCAGTGGGTCGGACGGGAACACTGAAGCTTTCTTT. Residues: CSGSDGNTEAFF.

J is TRBJ1-2 and V is TRBV6-2 or TRBV6-3; TRBD1 agrees at 10 bases. This CDR3 spans 14 amino acids. In germline, CDR1 is MNHEY, CDR2 SVGEGT. V shed 7 bases, J shed 4 bases, and the junction held 6 bases outside the gene matches. The CDR3 loop reads CASKPGQGSYGYTF. The CDR3 nucleotides are TGTGCCAGCAAACCGGGACAGGGGAGCTATGGCTACACCTTC.